Given below is one T cell receptor beta chain in context. Per the original methods: Nucleated cell counts were estimated from reference gene primer amplification. The protocol was immunoSEQ multiplex PCR, while the TCRdb copy is restricted to in-frame clones and leaves out a portion. The D gene and trimming were derived from the DNA, and the V and J assignments and clone size from that table. The sample has under 200,000 clones, 70% to 90% seen once. This sample was taken from a study of blood T cell repertoires in COVID-19. Study context: Spain, Italy and the United States supplied samples that represented acute and convalescent COVID-19. T cells, B-cell-depleted T cells, or PBMCs supplied cDNA or gDNA.

This CDR3 has 16 residues. The germline V gene encodes CDR1 SGHVS and CDR2 FQNEAQ. V was shortened by 5 bases and J by 8 bases, with 21 bases between the two germline ends. The chain is built from TRBV7-8 and TRBJ1-4; tentative D call: TRBD1 (6 bases). The source is a man aged 18 to 29 with acute or convalescent COVID-19. The sequenced material came from peripheral blood. The CDR3 region has the DNA TGTGCCAGCAGCCCTACACCGGGACATCAAAACGAAAAACTGTTTTTT. Translated, it gives CASSPTPGHQNEKLFF.